The clone carrying this TCR beta chain was detected a few times. The V gene lost 4 bases and the J gene lost 0 bases, with 19 bases spanning the gap. The germline gives CDR1 SGHDT, CDR2 YYEEEE. This CDR3 is built from 17 residues. These data come from a study of T-cell reconstitution after alpha-beta-depleted transplantation in children. During its preparation, the TCRbeta library received unique molecular identifiers. MiXCR, applied by TCRdb to the PCR reads, yields one record per CDR3 protein. The profile shows nearly 550,000 distinct CDR3 sequences, approximately 16% of them singletons. This specimen consisted of PBMCs from the stem cell graft donor, obtained from the stem cell graft. The receptor comes from a human donor who donated a stem cell graft to a child with acute lymphoblastic leukemia. The V and J genes are TRBV5-6 and TRBJ1-1; D might be TRBD1 (6 bases). The CDR3 loop is CASSPFGQRLMNTEAFF. In nucleotides, the CDR3 is TGTGCCAGCAGCCCATTCGGACAGCGCCTCATGAACACTGAAGCTTTCTTT.